This T cell receptor (beta chain) is drawn from a study of blood T cell repertoires in COVID-19. Study-level background: There were acute and convalescent COVID-19 samples, and they came from the United States, Italy and Spain.

Profiled with immunoSEQ multiplex PCR; TCRdb holds only in-frame clones, not every one. The table lists hundreds of thousands of clones, 86% of them singletons. CDR1 and CDR2 from the germline V gene are SGHRS and YFSETQ. Trimming pared 0 bases from V and 1 base from J, leaving 7 bases between. CDR3 length equals 14 residues. The origin of this receptor is a man aged 50-60 years with acute or convalescent COVID-19. Sequencing was done on a sample of peripheral blood. The chain uses TRBV5-1 and TRBJ2-5, with no clear D. Written as DNA, the CDR3 is TGCGCCAGCAGCTTGGTTCAGGCCCAAGAGACCCAGTACTTC. The encoded protein is CASSLVQAQETQYF.